Below are 29 T cell receptor beta chains sequenced from a single sample in a study of neurological immune-mediated disorders. TCRdb used MiXCR to reprocess the 5' RACE reads, holding one entry per CDR3 protein. The data contain around 37,000 distinct CDR3 sequences, 11% of them singletons. The time point is: technical triplicate 1. Sequencing input: PBMCs. These receptors all stem from a man aged 60 to 69 with HTLV-1-associated myelopathy (HAM/TSP).

This clonotype was detected many times. V gene TRBV5-6 combines with J gene TRBJ2-7; unclear D gene. The CDR3 is 14 residues long. Germline lookup yields CDR1 SGHDT and CDR2 YYEEEE. Trimming stripped 4 bases from V and 6 bases from J, with 17 bases between. CDR3 loop: CASSPGSAPGEQYF. CDR3 DNA: TGTGCCAGCAGCCCCGGGTCCGCCCCTGGCGAGCAGTACTTC.

This clonotype appeared many times. The chain has TRBV7-2 and TRBJ2-3; 8 nucleotides match TRBD1. Germline loops: CDR1 SGHTA, CDR2 FQGNSA. The V segment lost 1 base and the J segment 10 bases; nucleotides outside the gene matches: 7. This CDR3 has 14 residues. The CDR3 nucleotides are TGTGCCAGCAGCTTAGTCAAGACAGGGGAAGCGCAGTATTTT. Protein product: CASSLVKTGEAQYF.

This clonotype was counted many times. This chain links TRBV3-1 with TRBJ2-2; 12 positions agree with TRBD1. The J segment lost 5 bases and the V segment lost 3 bases, leaving 4 bases of the junction unmatched. The germline CDR1 and CDR2 sequences are LGHDT and YNNKEL (reference sequence). This CDR3 has 16 residues. CDR3 sequence reads: CASSQRDRGRTGELFF. In DNA, the CDR3 is TGTGCCAGCAGCCAGAGGGACAGGGGGCGGACCGGGGAGCTGTTTTTT.

This clonotype was observed at least ten times. In DNA, the CDR3 is TGCGCCAGCAGCCCCACCCTCTCCTACGAGCAGTACTTC. It codes for CASSPTLSYEQYF. This chain connects TRBV5-1 to TRBJ2-7; no clear D gene. CDR1 is SGHRS and CDR2 is YFSETQ in the germline V gene. The CDR3 is 13 residues long. Trimming left V 4 bases short and J 0 bases short, with 8 bases between.

This sequence joins TRBV6-4 and TRBJ1-1; perhaps TRBD1 as D (6 bases). This CDR3 region has 13 residues. Germline V gene lookup returns CDR1 MRHNA and CDR2 SNTAGT. V was shortened by 5 bases and J by 11 bases, with 18 bases between the two germline ends. The CDR3 bases are TGTGCCAGCAGTCTTAACACAGGGCTCCGGGCTTTCTTT. Translation: CASSLNTGLRAFF.

This clonotype was seen at least ten times. The chain is built from TRBV5-1 and TRBJ1-1; D call uncertain. Germline lookup yields CDR1 SGHRS and CDR2 YFSETQ. This CDR3 is built from 15 residues. Trimming removed 3 bases at V and 2 bases at J, with 14 bases between. CDR3 sequence reads: CASSSEGRHNTEAFF. Written as DNA, the CDR3 is TGCGCCAGCAGCTCAGAAGGCAGGCATAACACTGAAGCTTTCTTT.

This clonotype was seen ten or more times. The rearrangement uses TRBV6-5 and TRBJ1-1; possibly TRBD1 for D (5 bases). Trimming left V 7 bases short and J 0 bases short, with 15 bases between. The CDR3 extends over 15 amino acids. Germline V CDR1 and CDR2: MNHEY, SVGAGI. The CDR3 reads CASNGAGRMNTEAFF. In nucleotides, the CDR3 is TGTGCCAGCAATGGGGCAGGCCGAATGAACACTGAAGCTTTCTTT.

In this sample, this clonotype turned up many times. The gene calls are TRBV5-1 and TRBJ2-5; D unclear. This CDR3 has 12 residues. Per the germline V gene, CDR1 is SGHRS and CDR2 is YFSETQ. Trimming left V 1 base short and J 4 bases short, with 5 bases between. DNA for the CDR3: TGCGCCAGCAGCTTGTGGGGAGAGACCCAGTACTTC. Amino acid sequence: CASSLWGETQYF.

This clonotype was found many times. The chain is built from TRBV5-1 and TRBJ2-2; the match to TRBD1 covers 8 bases. The CDR3 is 15 amino acids. CDR1 and CDR2 from the germline V gene are SGHRS and YFSETQ. Trimming at V came to 2 bases and at J to 4 bases, leaving 4 bases not matched to a gene. CDR3 protein: CASSFRDRITGELFF. CDR3 bases: TGCGCCAGCAGCTTCCGGGACAGGATCACCGGGGAGCTGTTTTTT.

The chain couples TRBV19 to TRBJ2-3; unclear D gene. Deletions cut 5 bases from V and 5 bases from J, with 20 bases between. The CDR3 contains 16 residues. Germline V CDR1 and CDR2: LNHDA, SQIVND (reference sequence). CDR3 in DNA: TGTGCCAGTAGTTCCCGACCGGATAATCTTGGAGATACGCAGTATTTT. This encodes CASSSRPDNLGDTQYF.

This clonotype occurred many times. The chain joins TRBV5-5 to TRBJ2-5; the D is unclear. Trimming shortened V by 3 bases and J by 5 bases, and 8 bases separated the two germline ends. CDR1 SGHKS and CDR2 YYEKEE come from the germline V gene (reference sequence). CDR3 size: 12 residues. The CDR3 bases are TGTGCCAGCAGCTCACGGGCTGAGACCCAGTACTTC. The encoded protein is CASSSRAETQYF.

This clonotype was seen repeatedly, ten times or more. The gene calls are TRBV29-1 and TRBJ2-7; 7 nucleotides match TRBD1. The CDR3 runs to 14 residues. Germline values: CDR1 SQVTM, CDR2 ANQGSEA. Trimming at V came to 6 bases and at J to 0 bases, leaving 8 bases not matched to a gene. The CDR3, as DNA: TGCAGCGTGAAAGAACGGGACAGCTCCTACGAGCAGTACTTC. It specifies CSVKERDSSYEQYF.

This clonotype occurred many times. CDR3 nucleotide sequence: TGTGCCATCAGCGACAGGGTGGCAGATACGCAGTATTTT. This encodes CAISDRVADTQYF. The J gene is TRBJ2-3, the V gene TRBV10-3; 7 nucleotides align to TRBD1. V trimming: 6 bases; J trimming: 4 bases; junction bases outside the gene matches: 4. Germline V gives CDR1 ENHRY, CDR2 SYGVKD. The CDR3 is 13 amino acids.

The gene calls are TRBV5-4 and TRBJ1-1; D is uncertain. Trimming took off 7 bases at V and 1 base at J, with 17 bases between the two ends. Per the germline V gene, CDR1 is SGHNT and CDR2 is YYREEE (reference sequence). This CDR3 has 15 amino acids. CDR3 amino acids: CASARRAGGNTEAFF. The CDR3 DNA reads as TGTGCCAGCGCCCGTCGGGCGGGAGGGAACACTGAAGCTTTCTTT.

V is TRBV27 and J is TRBJ1-3; no clear D. The CDR3 consists of 16 residues. V was pared by 0 bases and J by 0 bases, with 9 bases between. The germline V gene has CDR1 MNHEY and CDR2 SMNVEV (reference sequence). CDR3 in amino acids: CASSLSPGLSGNTIYF. For the CDR3, the DNA is TGTGCCAGCAGTTTATCTCCAGGCCTCTCTGGAAACACCATATATTTT.

This clonotype was detected many times. This chain connects TRBV5-1 to TRBJ2-5; D is unclear. V lost 1 base and J 5 bases, leaving 9 bases between the germline ends. This CDR3 region has 13 residues. Germline CDR1 reads SGHRS; CDR2 reads YFSETQ. In nucleotides, the CDR3 is TGCGCCAGCAGCTTGAATCTTCTGGAGACCCAGTACTTC. This sequence encodes CASSLNLLETQYF.

This clonotype was seen many times. The chain has TRBV5-6 and TRBJ1-3; D is ambiguous. The germline V and J ends were trimmed by 0 bases and 4 bases, with 17 bases remaining between them. This CDR3 region has 17 residues. CDR1 SGHDT and CDR2 YYEEEE come from the germline V gene. CDR3 sequence: CASSLAGRREKGNTIYF. The CDR3 DNA reads TGTGCCAGCAGCTTGGCGGGGAGGAGAGAGAAGGGAAACACCATATATTTT.

This clonotype occurred many times. The chain couples TRBV12-3 or TRBV12-4 to TRBJ1-1; possibly TRBD1 for D (6 bases). V lost 7 bases to trimming and J lost 4 bases, with 16 bases between them. CDR3 length: 14 residues. The CDR3 bases are TGTGCCAGCACCTTCACAGGGCGGCTCACTGAAGCTTTCTTT. Encoded protein: CASTFTGRLTEAFF.

V and J are TRBV10-3 and TRBJ2-7, with 10 bases matching TRBD2. The germline V gene encodes CDR1 ENHRY and CDR2 SYGVKD. V trimming: 5 bases; J trimming: 4 bases; junction bases outside the gene matches: 14. The CDR3 sequence is 17 residues long. CDR3 in DNA: TGTGCCATCAGTTTCAAGGAAGGACTAGCGGACGATTACGAGCAGTACTTC. Translated, it gives CAISFKEGLADDYEQYF.

This clonotype was seen at least ten times. The DNA of the CDR3 is TGTGCCAGCAGCTTGGGGACAGGGTCTAATGAAAAACTGTTTTTT. Translation gives CASSLGTGSNEKLFF. The chain uses TRBV5-6 and TRBJ1-4, with 8 bases lining up with TRBD1. The CDR3 spans 15 residues. Germline V gene sequence: CDR1 SGHDT, CDR2 YYEEEE. V lost 0 bases, J lost 3 bases, and 1 base stayed unmatched. Full variable domain (remainder filled in from reference TRBV5-6 and TRBJ1-4): DAGVTQSPTHLIKTRGQQVTLRCSPKSGHDTVSWYQQALGQGPQFIFQYYEEEERQRGNFPDRFSGHQFPNYSSELNVNALLLGDSALYLCASSLGTGSNEKLFFGSGTQLSVL.

The V gene is TRBV28, the J gene TRBJ1-6; TRBD1 is a possible D gene (6 bases). This CDR3 is 15 amino acids long. CDR1 MDHEN and CDR2 SYDVKM come from the germline V gene. The V end lost 6 bases, the J end lost 6 bases, and 15 bases lay between the germline ends. This CDR3 is CASSPTGQSNSPLHF. CDR3 nucleotide sequence: TGTGCCAGCAGCCCTACCGGACAGAGTAATTCACCCCTCCACTTT. The full variable domain, with the rest looked up from reference TRBV28 and TRBJ1-6, is DVKVTQSSRYLVKRTGEKVFLECVQDMDHENMFWYRQDPGLGLRLIYFSYDVKMKEKGDIPEGYSVSREKKERFSLILESASTNQTSMYLCASSPTGQSNSPLHFGNGTRLTVT.

This clonotype was counted ten times or more. The J gene is TRBJ2-3, the V gene TRBV7-2; no clear D. V dropped 7 bases and J dropped 1 base, with 9 bases sitting between them. The germline V gene encodes CDR1 SGHTA and CDR2 FQGNSA. The CDR3 loop spans 13 amino acids. This CDR3 is CASTLPGTDTQYF. CDR3 DNA: TGTGCCAGCACCCTCCCGGGCACAGATACGCAGTATTTT.

This clonotype was detected ten times or more. V usage is TRBV5-1 and J usage is TRBJ2-5; D is possibly TRBD2 (5 bases). Germline loops: CDR1 SGHRS, CDR2 YFSETQ. The CDR3 covers 14 residues. Trimming removed 4 bases from V and 9 bases from J, with 19 bases in between. The CDR3 bases are TGCGCCAGCAGCCCCGGAGGAGACAACCGGGCCCAGTACTTC. Its translation: CASSPGGDNRAQYF.

This clonotype was found many times. This sequence joins TRBV5-1 and TRBJ2-1, with TRBD1 identical over 9 bases. The CDR3 is 15 residues long. Losses at the gene ends were 4 bases for V and 5 bases for J; bases not matched to a gene: 7. Germline CDR1 and CDR2: SGHRS and YFSETQ. The CDR3 bases are TGCGCCAGCAGCCTCCCCGGGACAGGGCACAATGAGCAGTTCTTC. Amino acids: CASSLPGTGHNEQFF.

This clonotype was counted many times. The J gene is TRBJ2-6, the V gene TRBV2, with a weak D call TRBD2 (5 bases). The CDR3 consists of 15 residues. Between the trimmed V and J ends, which lost 8 bases and 0 bases, there was a span of 11 bases. The germline V gene encodes CDR1 SNHLY and CDR2 FYNNEI. The CDR3 DNA sequence: TGTGCCAGCGGTGTGGGGAGCTCTGGGGCCAACGTCCTGACTTTC. Encoded protein: CASGVGSSGANVLTF.

This clonotype was counted many times. The chain joins TRBV7-2 to TRBJ1-5; unclear D gene. V was shortened by 1 base and J by 1 base, with 5 bases between the two germline ends. Germline lookup yields CDR1 SGHTA and CDR2 FQGNSA. The CDR3 runs 14 residues. This CDR3 is CASSLGQSNQPQHF. Written as DNA, the CDR3 is TGTGCCAGCAGCTTAGGGCAGAGCAATCAGCCCCAGCATTTT.

This clonotype was seen repeatedly, ten times or more. The chain carries TRBV4-1 and TRBJ2-7; 7 bases map to TRBD2. Germline values: CDR1 MGHRA, CDR2 YSYEKL. The V and J ends lost 3 bases and 2 bases, in that order; junction bases with no gene match: 7. This CDR3 has 15 residues. The CDR3 spells CASSHSTSYTYEQYF. DNA for the CDR3: TGCGCCAGCAGCCATTCGACTAGCTATACCTACGAGCAGTACTTC.

This clonotype was detected many times. This chain connects TRBV7-8 to TRBJ2-7; the D gene is possibly TRBD2 (7 bases). Trimming removed 1 base from V and 2 bases from J, with 18 bases in between. The germline V gene encodes CDR1 SGHVS and CDR2 FQNEAQ. This CDR3 has 17 residues. CDR3: CASSLGYGGPGTYEQYF. CDR3 sequence (DNA): TGTGCCAGCAGCTTAGGTTACGGGGGGCCGGGTACCTACGAGCAGTACTTC.

This clonotype was seen ten or more times. The V gene is TRBV10-3, the J gene TRBJ1-1, with D unresolved. CDR3 length equals 12 residues. The germline CDR1 and CDR2 sequences are ENHRY and SYGVKD. V lost 4 bases and J lost 6, with 9 bases in between. CDR3 DNA: TGTGCCATCAGTGCATCCCCCCCTGAAGCTTTCTTT. This translates into CAISASPPEAFF.